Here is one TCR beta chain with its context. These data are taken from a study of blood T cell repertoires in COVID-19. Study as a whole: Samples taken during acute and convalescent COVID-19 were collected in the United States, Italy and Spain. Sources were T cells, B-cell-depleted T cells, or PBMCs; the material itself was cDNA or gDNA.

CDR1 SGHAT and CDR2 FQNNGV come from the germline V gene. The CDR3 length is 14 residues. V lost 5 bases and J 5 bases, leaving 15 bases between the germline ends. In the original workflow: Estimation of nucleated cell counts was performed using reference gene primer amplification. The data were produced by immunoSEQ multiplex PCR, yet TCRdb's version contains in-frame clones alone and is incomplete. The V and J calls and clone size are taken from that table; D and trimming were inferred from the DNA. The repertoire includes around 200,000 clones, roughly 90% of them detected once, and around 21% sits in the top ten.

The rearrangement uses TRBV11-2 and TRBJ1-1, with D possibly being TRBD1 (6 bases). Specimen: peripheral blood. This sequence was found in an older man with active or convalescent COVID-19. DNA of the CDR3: TGTGCCAGCAGCCGACAGGATGTGAGGACTGAAGCTTTCTTT. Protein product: CASSRQDVRTEAFF.